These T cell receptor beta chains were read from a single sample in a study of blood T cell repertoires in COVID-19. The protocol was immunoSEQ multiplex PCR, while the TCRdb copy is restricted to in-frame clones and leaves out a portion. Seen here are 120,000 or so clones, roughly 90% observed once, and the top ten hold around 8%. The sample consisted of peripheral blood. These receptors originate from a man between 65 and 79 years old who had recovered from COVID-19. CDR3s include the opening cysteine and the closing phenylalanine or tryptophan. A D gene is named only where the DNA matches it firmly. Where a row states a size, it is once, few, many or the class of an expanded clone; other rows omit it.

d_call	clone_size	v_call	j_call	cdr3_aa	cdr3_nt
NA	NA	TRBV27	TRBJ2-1	CASRRPGNEQFF	TGTGCCAGCAGGCGGCCTGGGAATGAGCAGTTCTTC
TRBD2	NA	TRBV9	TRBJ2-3	CASSVGASGVTDTQYF	TGTGCCAGCAGCGTAGGCGCTAGCGGGGTCACAGATACGCAGTATTTT
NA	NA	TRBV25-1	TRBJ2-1	CASSEGPYNEQFF	TGTGCCAGCAGTGAAGGGCCTTACAATGAGCAGTTCTTC
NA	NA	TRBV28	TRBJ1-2	CASLDRLNYGYTF	TGTGCCAGTCTAGACAGACTTAACTATGGCTACACCTTC
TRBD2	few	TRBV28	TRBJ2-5	CASSSSATGGKETQYF	TGTGCCAGCAGTTCGTCAGCGACGGGAGGCAAAGAGACCCAGTACTTC
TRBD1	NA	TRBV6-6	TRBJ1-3	CASRTGQDSGNTIYF	TGTGCCAGCAGAACTGGACAGGACTCTGGAAACACCATATATTTT
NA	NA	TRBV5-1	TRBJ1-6	CASRGTGESPLHF	TGCGCCAGCAGGGGGACGGGGGAATCACCCCTCCACTTT
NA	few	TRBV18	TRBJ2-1	CASSLQGLGNEQFF	TGTGCCAGCTCACTACAGGGTCTCGGGAATGAGCAGTTCTTC
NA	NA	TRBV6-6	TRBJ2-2	CASRAFGGNTGELFF	TGTGCCAGCAGGGCGTTCGGGGGGAACACCGGGGAGCTGTTTTTT
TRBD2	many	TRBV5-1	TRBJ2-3	CASSLAGVGLMDTQYF	TGCGCCAGCAGCCTAGCGGGGGTGGGGCTAATGGATACGCAGTATTTT
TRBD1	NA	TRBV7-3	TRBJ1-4	CASNATTGEGEKLFF	TGTGCCAGCAACGCAACGACAGGGGAGGGTGAAAAACTGTTTTTT
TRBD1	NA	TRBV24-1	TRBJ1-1	CATSDPRQGNTEAFF	TGTGCCACCAGTGATCCGCGACAGGGGAACACTGAAGCTTTCTTT
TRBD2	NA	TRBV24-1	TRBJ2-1	CATSDLLAGEAEQFF	TGTGCCACCAGTGATTTATTAGCGGGAGAGGCTGAGCAGTTCTTC
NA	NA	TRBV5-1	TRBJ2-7	CASSFGPGSYEQYF	NA
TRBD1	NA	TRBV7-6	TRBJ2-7	CASSSTGDSRYEQYF	TGTGCCAGCAGCTCCACAGGGGATTCCCGCTACGAGCAGTACTTC
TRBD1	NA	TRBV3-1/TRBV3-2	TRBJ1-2	CASSPIPFDRARYGYTF	TGTGCCAGCAGCCCCATTCCTTTTGACAGGGCACGCTATGGCTACACCTTC
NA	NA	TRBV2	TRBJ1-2	CASSDQGSAGYTF	TGTGCCAGCAGTGATCAGGGATCTGCGGGCTACACCTTC
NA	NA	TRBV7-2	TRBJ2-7	CASSLSGLIYEQYF	TGTGCCAGCAGCCTTAGTGGACTAATCTACGAGCAGTACTTC
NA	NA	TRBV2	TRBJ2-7	CASSPDRFYEQYF	TGTGCCAGCAGTCCTGACAGGTTCTACGAGCAGTACTTC
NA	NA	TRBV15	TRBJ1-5	CAIRGPNQPQHF	TGTGCCATAAGGGGTCCGAATCAGCCCCAGCATTTT
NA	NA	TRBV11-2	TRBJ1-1	CASSWGATGNTEAFF	TGTGCCAGCAGCTGGGGCGCAACGGGGAACACTGAAGCTTTCTTT
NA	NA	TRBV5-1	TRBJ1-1	CASSSRPGTLNTEAFF	TGCGCCAGCAGCTCCCGACCCGGGACACTGAACACTGAAGCTTTCTTT
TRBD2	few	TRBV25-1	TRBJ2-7	CASSRAGGLYEQYF	TGTGCCAGCAGTAGGGCGGGAGGGCTCTACGAGCAGTACTTC
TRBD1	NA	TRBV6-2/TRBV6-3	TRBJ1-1	CASSYPRSRQGGTEAFF	TGTGCCAGCAGTTACCCCCGATCCCGACAGGGTGGTACTGAAGCTTTCTTT
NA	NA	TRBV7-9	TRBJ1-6	CASSFSSSYNSPLHF	TGTGCCAGCAGCTTCTCCAGCTCCTATAATTCACCCCTCCACTTT
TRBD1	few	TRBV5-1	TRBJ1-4	CASSLRQGNEKLFF	TGCGCCAGCAGCTTGAGACAGGGGAATGAAAAACTGTTTTTT
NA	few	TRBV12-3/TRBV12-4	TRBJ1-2	CASSRGAPPGYTF	TGTGCCAGCAGCCGTGGGGCACCCCCAGGCTACACCTTC
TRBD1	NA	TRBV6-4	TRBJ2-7	CASSENRGYEQYF	TGTGCCAGCAGTGAAAACAGGGGTTACGAGCAGTACTTC
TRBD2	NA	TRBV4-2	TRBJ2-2	CASSQDSTSGVELFF	TGTGCCAGCAGCCAAGATTCGACTAGCGGGGTTGAGCTGTTTTTT
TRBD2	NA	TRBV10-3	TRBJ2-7	CAIRTSSGRAHEQYF	TGTGCCATCAGGACCTCTAGCGGGAGGGCCCACGAGCAGTACTTC
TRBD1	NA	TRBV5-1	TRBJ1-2	CASKFDRERGYTF	TGCGCCAGCAAATTCGACAGGGAGCGGGGCTACACCTTC
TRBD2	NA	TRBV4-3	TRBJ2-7	CASSQGDYRYEQYF	TGCGCCAGCAGCCAGGGGGACTACCGCTACGAGCAGTACTTC
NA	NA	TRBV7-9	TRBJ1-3	CASSLNILGNTIYF	TGTGCCAGCAGCTTAAATATATTGGGAAACACCATATATTTT
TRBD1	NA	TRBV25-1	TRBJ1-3	CASSGGDRGLSTIYF	TGTGCCAGCAGTGGAGGGGACAGGGGGCTTTCAACCATATATTTT
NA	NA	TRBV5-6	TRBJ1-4	CASSLGGRWYEKLFF	TGTGCCAGCAGCTTGGGCGGGAGGTGGTATGAAAAACTGTTTTTT
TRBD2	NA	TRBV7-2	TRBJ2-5	CASSYWSGRGVETQYF	TGTGCCAGCAGCTACTGGAGCGGGAGGGGAGTGGAGACCCAGTACTTC
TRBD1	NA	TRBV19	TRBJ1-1	CASSIPGQGDTEAFF	TGTGCCAGTAGTATACCGGGACAGGGCGACACTGAAGCTTTCTTT
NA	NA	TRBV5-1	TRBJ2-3	CASKPGGGVGDTQYF	TGCGCCAGCAAACCAGGAGGCGGGGTTGGGGATACGCAGTATTTT
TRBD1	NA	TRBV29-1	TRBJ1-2	CSVGDRGLGYTF	TGCAGCGTCGGGGACAGGGGGCTTGGCTACACCTTC
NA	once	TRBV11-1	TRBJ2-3	CASSLEIADTQYF	TGTGCCAGCAGCTTAGAGATAGCAGATACGCAGTATTTT
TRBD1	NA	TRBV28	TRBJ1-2	CASSLSGGYYGYTF	TGTGCCAGCAGTTTATCAGGGGGGTACTATGGCTACACCTTC
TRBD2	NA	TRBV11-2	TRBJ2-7	CASSFSGSYEQYF	TGTGCCAGCAGCTTTAGCGGGAGTTACGAGCAGTACTTC
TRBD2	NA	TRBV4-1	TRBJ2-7	CASSQRLAGASTSYEQYF	TGCGCCAGCAGCCAAAGGCTAGCGGGAGCTTCGACCTCCTACGAGCAGTACTTC
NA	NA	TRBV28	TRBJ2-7	CASTSPSYEQYF	TGTGCCAGCACTTCTCCGTCCTACGAGCAGTACTTC
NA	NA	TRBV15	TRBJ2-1	CATSRPRGGGGSKNEQFF	TGTGCCACCAGCAGACCTAGGGGAGGGGGGGGTAGTAAGAATGAGCAGTTCTTC
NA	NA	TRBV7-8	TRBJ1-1	CASSLALRKAFF	TGTGCCAGCAGCTTAGCGTTGCGGAAAGCTTTCTTT
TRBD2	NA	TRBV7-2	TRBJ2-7	CASSSGLAGDEQYF	TGTGCCAGCAGCTCCGGACTAGCGGGAGACGAGCAGTACTTC
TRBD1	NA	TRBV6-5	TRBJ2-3	CASSRKGTDTDTQYF	TGTGCCAGCAGCCGGAAGGGGACAGACACAGATACGCAGTATTTT